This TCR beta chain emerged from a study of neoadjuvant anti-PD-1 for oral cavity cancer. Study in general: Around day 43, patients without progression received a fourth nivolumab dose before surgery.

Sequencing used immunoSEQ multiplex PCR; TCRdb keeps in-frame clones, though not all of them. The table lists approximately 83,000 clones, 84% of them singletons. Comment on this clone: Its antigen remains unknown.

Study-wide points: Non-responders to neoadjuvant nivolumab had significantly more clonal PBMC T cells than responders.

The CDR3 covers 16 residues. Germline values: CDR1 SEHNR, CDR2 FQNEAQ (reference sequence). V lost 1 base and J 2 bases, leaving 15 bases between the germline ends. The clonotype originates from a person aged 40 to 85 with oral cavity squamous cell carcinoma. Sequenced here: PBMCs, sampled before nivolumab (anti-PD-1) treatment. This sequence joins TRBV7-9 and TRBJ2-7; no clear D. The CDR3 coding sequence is TGTGCCAGCAGCTTAGTCTTTTCCGCCCGCCCCTACGAGCAGTACTTC. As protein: CASSLVFSARPYEQYF.